This T cell receptor beta chain comes out of a study of blood T cells in healthy people across ages. Worth noting for this clonotype: Compared with germline, one end of the junction differs, possibly owing to a read error.

A second about 7 to 12 cycle PCR used barcoded and J-beta primers. TCRdb reprocessed the 5' RACE reads with MiXCR, giving one entry per CDR3 protein. The sample has 850,000 to 1,300,000 distinct CDR3 sequences, around 45% seen once. Per germline, CDR1 SGHRS and CDR2 YFSETQ. The CDR3 length is 15 residues. The rearrangement uses TRBV5-1 and TRBJ2-2, with 7 bases aligning to TRBD1. The sequence derives from a woman aged 55-69 years in good health. Material for sequencing was blood. This CDR3 is CASSPTGKNTGKLFF. For the CDR3, the DNA is TGCGCCAGCAGCCCGACAGGGAAGAACACCGGGAAGCTGTTTTTT.